This entry concerns a single T cell receptor beta chain. The antigen is unknown. This PCR relied on a set of 60 Vbeta primers and 13 Jbeta primers. Produced via immunoSEQ multiplex PCR; TCRdb's table is partial and in-frame only. The sample has 100,000 or so clones, 69% seen once. Unrecorded immune exposure was likely among donors, who were nominally healthy when sampled. This entry belongs to a study of cytomegalovirus exposure and HLA in healthy donors. Study-wide results and caveats: Previous analysis showed most TCR beta V segments were productive about 90% or about 30% of the time. Researchers reportedly found TCR beta sequences accurately predicted most subjects' HLA-A and HLA-B alleles.

The TCR comes from a man younger than 40 in good health and CMV-seronegative. Sequenced sample: PBMCs.

DNA for the CDR3: TGTGCCAGCAGCGTAGGAGCCGGGACTAGCGGGGGGGGTACGCAGTATTTT. This translates into CASSVGAGTSGGGTQYF. The V call is TRBV9, the J call TRBJ2-3; TRBD2 aligns across 16 bases. There are 17 residues in the CDR3. The germline CDR1 and CDR2 sequences are SGDLS and YYNGEE. J was trimmed by 8 bases and V by 0 bases; bases with no gene match: 6.